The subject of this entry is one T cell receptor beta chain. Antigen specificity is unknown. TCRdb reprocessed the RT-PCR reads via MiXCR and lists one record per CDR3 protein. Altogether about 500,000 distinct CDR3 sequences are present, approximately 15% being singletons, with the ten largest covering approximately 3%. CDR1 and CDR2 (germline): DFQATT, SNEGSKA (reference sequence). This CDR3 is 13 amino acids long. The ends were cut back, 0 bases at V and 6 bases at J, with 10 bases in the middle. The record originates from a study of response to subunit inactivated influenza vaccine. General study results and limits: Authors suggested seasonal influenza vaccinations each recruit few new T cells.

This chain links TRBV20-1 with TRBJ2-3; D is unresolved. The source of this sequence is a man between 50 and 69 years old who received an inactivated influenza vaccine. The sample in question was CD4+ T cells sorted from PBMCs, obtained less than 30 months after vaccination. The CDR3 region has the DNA TGCAGTGCTAGAGAAACCCTTATTGATACGCAGTATTTT. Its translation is CSARETLIDTQYF.